Below are 10 T cell receptor beta chains sequenced from a single sample in a study of regulatory T cells in long-lasting Graves disease. Time point meaning: newly diagnosed GD, antithyroid drugs for less than 3 months. RNA isolated from PBMCs was used to make the TCR library. Sequencing libraries for TCR beta were prepared with iRepertoire HTBI primers and Arm-PCR of CDR3 regions. TCRdb reprocessed the multiplex PCR reads with MiXCR, giving one entry per CDR3 protein. There are around 250,000 distinct CDR3 sequences in the sample; around 19% occur only once, and 13% to 15% lies in the top ten. The same data also contributed to another study, on T cells in Graves' hyperthyroidism and ophthalmopathy.

This specimen consisted of peripheral blood mononuclear cells (PBMCs), obtained at new diagnosis, from a patient treated with antithyroid drugs. These receptors came from a woman aged 25 to 39 with Graves disease.

Ten or more counts support this clonotype. This chain links TRBV11-2 with TRBJ2-7, with D possibly TRBD2 on 5 matching bases. Per the germline V gene, CDR1 is SGHAT and CDR2 is FQNNGV. The V end was cut by 2 bases, the J end by 5 bases, with 10 bases between. The length of the CDR3 is 13 residues. The CDR3 DNA sequence: TGTGCCAGCAGCTTAACTAGACTCGACGAGCAGTACTTC. This encodes CASSLTRLDEQYF.

The sample holds many counts of this clonotype. V is TRBV6-5 and J is TRBJ2-5; 9 bases line up with TRBD2. The germline V gene has CDR1 MNHEY and CDR2 SVGAGI. This CDR3 is built from 15 residues. V shed 2 bases, J shed 4 bases, and the junction held 5 bases outside the gene matches. CDR3 coding DNA: TGTGCCAGCAGTTACGGCGGGGGGGCCTCAGAGACCCAGTACTTC. Protein sequence: CASSYGGGASETQYF.

This clonotype was recorded many times. The chain has TRBV27 and TRBJ1-4; no reliable D call. The V end lost 6 bases, the J end lost 7 bases, and 15 bases lay between the germline ends. This CDR3 region has 14 residues. Germline V gene data show CDR1 as MNHEY and CDR2 as SMNVEV (reference sequence). CDR3 coding DNA: TGTGCCAGCAGCCCCCTACGGAACGGTGAAAAACTGTTTTTT. It codes for CASSPLRNGEKLFF.

The chain has TRBV12-3 or TRBV12-4 and TRBJ2-2, with D tentatively TRBD1 or TRBD2 (6 bases each). CDR3 size: 14 residues. The germline V and J ends were trimmed by 6 bases and 6 bases, with 14 bases remaining between them. CDR3 sequence reads: CASRPDRGAGELFF. The DNA of the CDR3 is TGTGCCAGCAGGCCCGATAGGGGGGCCGGGGAGCTGTTTTTT.

This clonotype has ten or more counts. The chain carries TRBV5-1 and TRBJ2-3; 14 nucleotides align to TRBD2. This CDR3 has 15 amino acids. Losses at the gene ends were 0 bases for V and 8 bases for J; bases not matched to a gene: 2. Looked up from germline, CDR1 is SGHRS and CDR2 is YFSETQ. CDR3 DNA sequence: TGCGCCAGCAGCTTGGCGGGACTAGCGGGGGTTACGCAGTATTTT. It yields the protein CASSLAGLAGVTQYF.

Ten or more counts support this clonotype. The rearrangement links TRBV20-1 to TRBJ2-5, with a possible D match to TRBD2 (5 bases). This CDR3 comprises 12 residues. Germline V CDR1 and CDR2: DFQATT, SNEGSKA (reference sequence). Trimming took 1 base from V and 5 from J, leaving 8 bases between them. The CDR3 loop is CSARGSDETQYF. CDR3 sequence (DNA): TGCAGTGCTAGAGGTAGCGACGAGACCCAGTACTTC.

This clonotype was counted ten times or more. This chain links TRBV2 with TRBJ1-6; 7 nucleotides line up with TRBD1. With V trimmed by 6 bases and J by 13 bases, 12 bases remained unmatched. This CDR3 is built from 14 residues. The germline V gene encodes CDR1 SNHLY and CDR2 FYNNEI. The CDR3 DNA reads TGTGCCAGCAGCGCTACAGGGGAATGGGTTCCCCTCCACTTT. It yields the protein CASSATGEWVPLHF. Full variable domain (remainder filled in from reference TRBV2 and TRBJ1-6): EPEVTQTPSHQVTQMGQEVILRCVPISNHLYFYWYRQILGQKVEFLVSFYNNEISEKSEIFDDQFSVERPDGSNFTLKIRSTKLEDSAMYFCASSATGEWVPLHFGNGTRLTVT.

V and J are TRBV28 and TRBJ2-3; the D gene is possibly TRBD1 (6 bases). The J call may be mistaken, given a closer DNA end match to TRBJ2-7. The CDR3 runs 14 residues. CDR1 is MDHEN, CDR2 SYDVKM, per germline. The CDR3 coding sequence is TGTGCCAGCAGGACCGCAGGGGCAGGCTACGAGCAGTACTTC. It encodes CASRTAGAGYEQYF.

This clonotype was seen repeatedly, ten times or more. This sequence joins TRBV20-1 and TRBJ2-2, with TRBD1 matching over 9 bases. Germline values: CDR1 DFQATT, CDR2 SNEGSKA (reference sequence). Trimming at V came to 0 bases and at J to 3 bases, leaving 5 bases not matched to a gene. The CDR3 contains 16 residues. CDR3 region: CSARDLRQGDTGELFF. The CDR3 DNA follows: TGCAGTGCTAGAGATCTTAGACAGGGGGACACCGGGGAGCTGTTTTTT.

The table lists this clonotype with many counts. The J gene is TRBJ2-7, the V gene TRBV10-3; no definite D call. V was shortened by 3 bases and J by 4 bases, with 4 bases between the two germline ends. Germline lookup yields CDR1 ENHRY and CDR2 SYGVKD. CDR3 length equals 11 residues. Here the CDR3 DNA reads TGTGCCATCAGTGACAGTTACGAGCAGTACTTC. Its translation: CAISDSYEQYF.